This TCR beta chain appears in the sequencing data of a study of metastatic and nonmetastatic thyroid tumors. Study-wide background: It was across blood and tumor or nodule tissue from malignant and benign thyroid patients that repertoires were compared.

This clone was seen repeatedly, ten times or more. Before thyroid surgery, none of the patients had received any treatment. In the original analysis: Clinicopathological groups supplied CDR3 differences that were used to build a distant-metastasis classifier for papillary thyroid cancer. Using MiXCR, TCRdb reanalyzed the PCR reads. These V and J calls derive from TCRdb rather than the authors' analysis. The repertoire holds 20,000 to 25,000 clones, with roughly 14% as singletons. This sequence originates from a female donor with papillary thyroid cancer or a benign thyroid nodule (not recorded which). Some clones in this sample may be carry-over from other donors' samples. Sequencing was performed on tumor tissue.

CDR3 sequence: CASSQATGTANTEAFF. Written as DNA, the CDR3 is TGCGCCAGCAGCCAAGCTACAGGGACGGCGAACACTGAAGCTTTCTTT. This chain joins TRBV4-1 and TRBJ1-1; tentative D call: TRBD1 (6 bases). Germline loops: CDR1 MGHRA, CDR2 YSYEKL. The CDR3 runs 16 residues. With 1 base removed from V and 1 base from J, the gap between germline ends came to 13 bases.